Each of the 23 T cell receptor beta chains below was sequenced from the same sample in a study of cytomegalovirus exposure and HLA in healthy donors. This PCR relied on a set of 60 Vbeta primers and 13 Jbeta primers. The protocol was immunoSEQ multiplex PCR, while the TCRdb copy is restricted to in-frame clones and leaves out a portion. The table has fewer than 130,000 clones, roughly 80% seen once. Sequences were obtained from PBMCs. The receptors come from a female donor in good health and CMV-seropositive.

The gene calls are TRBV7-2 and TRBJ1-4; perhaps TRBD1 as D (6 bases). The CDR3 loop spans 15 amino acids. Germline CDR1 SGHTA, CDR2 FQGNSA. With 4 bases removed from V and 8 bases from J, the gap between germline ends came to 17 bases. The CDR3 bases are TGTGCCAGCAGCTCTGTTGGGCACAGGGACGAAAAACTGTTTTTT. Its protein is CASSSVGHRDEKLFF.

The rearrangement uses TRBV18 and TRBJ2-5, with a tentative D call TRBD1 (5 bases). Trimming cost V 1 base and J 5 bases, with 14 bases left between them. Germline V gives CDR1 KGHSH, CDR2 LQKENI. The CDR3 runs to 15 residues. In DNA, the CDR3 is TGTGCCAGCTCACCACTGCCCCAGGGATCCGAGACCCAGTACTTC. Protein sequence: CASSPLPQGSETQYF.

Details on this clone: Mismatch with germline at one junction end may stem from a read error. The chain employs TRBV10-1 and TRBJ2-2; D might be TRBD2 (6 bases). The CDR3 extends over 14 amino acids. Germline loops: CDR1 WNHNN, CDR2 SYGVQD (reference sequence). Here the CDR3 reads CASSPRGSTGELVF. CDR3 DNA: TGCGCCAGCAGTCCCCGGGGGAGCACCGGGGAGCTGGTTTTT.

The rearrangement links TRBV18 to TRBJ1-2, with a weak D call TRBD1 (5 bases). The CDR3 loop spans 16 amino acids. Germline V gene lookup returns CDR1 KGHSH and CDR2 LQKENI. V was clipped by 3 bases and J by 3 bases, with 17 bases between them. CDR3 coding DNA: TGTGCCAGCTCACCTCTCAGGGAGGAAATCTACTATGGCTACACCTTC. Translated: CASSPLREEIYYGYTF. The complete variable domain, with remaining parts taken from reference TRBV18 and TRBJ1-2, reads NAGVMQNPRHLVRRRGQEARLRCSPMKGHSHVYWYRQLPEEGLKFMVYLQKENIIDESGMPKERFSAEFPKEGPSILRIQQVVRGDSAAYFCASSPLREEIYYGYTFGSGTRLTVV.

This sequence joins TRBV18 and TRBJ2-2, with D unclear. The CDR3 spans 14 residues. V was shortened by 1 base and J by 1 base, with 4 bases between the two germline ends. Germline lookup yields CDR1 KGHSH and CDR2 LQKENI. The CDR3 coding sequence is TGTGCCAGCTCACCACGACAGAACACCGGGGAGCTGTTTTTT. Its translation is CASSPRQNTGELFF.

This chain joins TRBV28 and TRBJ1-5, with 7 bases matching TRBD1. Looked up from germline, CDR1 is MDHEN and CDR2 is SYDVKM. The junction had 5 bases not matched to a gene; V was cut back by 6 bases and J by 3 bases. This CDR3 region has 14 residues. In DNA form, the CDR3 reads TGTGCCAGCAGGTCAGGGGGTCCCAATCAGCCCCAGCATTTT. This translates into CASRSGGPNQPQHF.

The V gene is TRBV9, the J gene TRBJ2-7; D not certain. Germline lookup yields CDR1 SGDLS and CDR2 YYNGEE. V dropped 0 bases and J dropped 10 bases, with 17 bases sitting between them. The CDR3 is 14 residues long. For the CDR3, the DNA is TGTGCCAGCAGCGTAGACTTCACGACTTCAGCTCAGTACTTC. It is translated as CASSVDFTTSAQYF.

This rearrangement joins TRBV4-2 to TRBJ1-2; D might be TRBD1 (6 bases). Germline loops: CDR1 LGHNA, CDR2 YNFKEQ. V lost 3 bases and J 4 bases, leaving 9 bases between the germline ends. The CDR3 extends over 13 amino acids. This chain's CDR3 is CASSQGAGYGYTF. CDR3 DNA: TGTGCCAGCAGCCAGGGGGCCGGCTATGGCTACACCTTC.

The genes are TRBV11-2 and TRBJ2-7; D perhaps matches TRBD2 (5 bases). V was shortened by 0 bases and J by 6 bases, with 9 bases between the two germline ends. Germline assignment: CDR1 SGHAT and CDR2 FQNNGV. CDR3 length: 13 residues. CDR3 loop: CASSLDRGGEQYF. The DNA for the CDR3 is TGTGCCAGCAGCTTAGATCGGGGTGGCGAGCAGTACTTC.

V gene TRBV19 combines with J gene TRBJ1-2; D is possibly TRBD1 (5 bases). Trimming removed 1 base from V and 2 bases from J, with 17 bases in between. This CDR3 region has 17 residues. Germline CDR1 is LNHDA and CDR2 is SQIVND (reference sequence). This CDR3 reads CASSIAQGLSPNYGYTF. DNA for the CDR3: TGTGCCAGTAGTATAGCCCAGGGACTGAGTCCCAACTATGGCTACACCTTC.

CDR3 protein: CASSPGRASGRSLSGETQYF. CDR3 coding DNA: TGTGCCAGCAGCCCTGGCCGGGCTAGCGGGAGGTCACTCTCCGGTGAGACCCAGTACTTC. The chain joins TRBV5-4 to TRBJ2-5; 11 bases line up with TRBD2. The junction had 22 bases not matched to a gene; V was cut back by 4 bases and J by 5 bases. CDR1 SGHNT and CDR2 YYREEE come from the germline V gene (reference sequence). The CDR3 is 20 residues long.

The V call is TRBV4-1, the J call TRBJ1-4, with 7 bases identical to TRBD1. J was trimmed by 6 bases and V by 6 bases; bases with no gene match: 16. The CDR3 is 17 amino acids. Germline values: CDR1 MGHRA, CDR2 YSYEKL. CDR3 sequence: CASSLDRVLRVDEKLFF. The CDR3 DNA is TGCGCCAGCAGTCTCGACAGGGTCCTCCGTGTGGATGAAAAACTGTTTTTT.

This chain links TRBV7-2 with TRBJ2-5, with 8 bases lining up with TRBD2. Germline-derived CDR1 and CDR2 are SGHTA and FQGNSA. The CDR3 runs to 15 residues. The junction had 10 bases not matched to a gene; V was cut back by 4 bases and J by 6 bases. The chain's CDR3 is CASSSSAGVGKTQYF. The DNA for the CDR3 is TGTGCCAGCAGCTCGTCAGCGGGAGTGGGAAAGACCCAGTACTTC.

V and J are TRBV2 and TRBJ1-6; a weak D match, TRBD1 (6 bases). The ends were cut back, 7 bases at V and 9 bases at J, with 13 bases in the middle. CDR1 and CDR2 (germline): SNHLY, FYNNEI. CDR3 length: 13 residues. The CDR3 loop reads CASIGQKPSPLHF. CDR3 bases: TGTGCCAGCATTGGACAGAAACCTTCACCCCTCCACTTT.

This clone was counted between two and nine times. The V gene is TRBV28, the J gene TRBJ1-4; D perhaps matches TRBD1 (5 bases). Trimming took off 8 bases at V and 1 base at J, with 14 bases between the two ends. The CDR3 is 15 residues long. CDR1 is MDHEN, CDR2 SYDVKM, per germline. The CDR3 DNA follows: TGTGCCAGCGGTCTTGGGGGGAGAACTAATGAAAAACTGTTTTTT. It specifies CASGLGGRTNEKLFF.

The chain has TRBV9 and TRBJ1-2; D is ambiguous. Germline CDR1 SGDLS, CDR2 YYNGEE. V lost 0 bases, J lost 1 base, and 10 bases lay in between. This CDR3 is built from 15 residues. Here the CDR3 DNA reads TGTGCCAGCAGCGTAGGTGGCAATAATAACTATGGCTACACCTTC. This sequence encodes CASSVGGNNNYGYTF.

The rearrangement links TRBV2 to TRBJ2-1; TRBD1 matches 9 bases. V shed 6 bases and J 9 bases; nucleotides not matched to a gene: 12. This CDR3 has 15 amino acids. Germline lookup yields CDR1 SNHLY and CDR2 FYNNEI. The CDR3 region is CASRKGGTGRVEQFF. The CDR3 DNA follows: TGTGCCAGCAGGAAGGGGGGGACAGGGCGGGTTGAGCAGTTCTTC.

The chain joins TRBV29-1 to TRBJ2-3; no reliable D call. V shed 4 bases and J shed 2 bases, with 7 bases lying between them. This CDR3 has 12 amino acids. Germline CDR1 SQVTM, CDR2 ANQGSEA. The CDR3 DNA reads as TGCAGCGTTGTGGAGCTCACAGATACGCAGTATTTT. Protein sequence: CSVVELTDTQYF.

The chain has TRBV4-1 and TRBJ1-1; 8 nucleotides line up with TRBD1. V lost 4 bases to trimming and J lost 1 base; unmatched junction nucleotides: 14. Germline lookup yields CDR1 MGHRA and CDR2 YSYEKL. The CDR3 contains 18 residues. The CDR3 nucleotides are TGCGCCAGCAGCCCCCTGTATATATTCGGGACAGGGAACACTGAAGCTTTCTTT. Translated, it gives CASSPLYIFGTGNTEAFF.

The chain recombines TRBV7-8 with TRBJ2-3; TRBD2 matches at 9 bases. CDR1 and CDR2 (germline): SGHVS, FQNEAQ. Trimming took 5 bases from V and 11 from J; bases not matched to a gene: 14. There are 15 residues in the CDR3. The CDR3 DNA reads as TGTGCCAGCAGCCGTCCCGGGACTAGCATCGGAAAGCAGTATTTT. Its translation is CASSRPGTSIGKQYF.

The chain combines TRBV5-8 with TRBJ1-3, with D unclear. Per the germline V gene, CDR1 is SGHTS and CDR2 is YDEGEE. The CDR3 covers 14 residues. V lost 2 bases and J lost 0, with 6 bases in between. CDR3 region: CASSFSFSGNTIYF. The CDR3 DNA reads as TGTGCCAGCAGCTTCTCGTTCTCTGGAAACACCATATATTTT.

The genes are TRBV6-6 and TRBJ1-2; 8 positions match TRBD1. Per the germline V gene, CDR1 is MNHNY and CDR2 is SVGAGI (reference sequence). V shed 5 bases and J 4 bases; nucleotides not matched to a gene: 6. The CDR3 covers 14 residues. For the CDR3, the DNA is TGTGCCAGCAGTCCCCCAGGGGGCCGCTATGGCTACACCTTC. Translating gives CASSPPGGRYGYTF.

This clone has a handful of counts. V and J are TRBV30 and TRBJ1-1; no firm D call. The CDR3 is 13 residues long. The germline V gene has CDR1 GTSNPN and CDR2 SVGIG (reference sequence). V was pared by 3 bases and J by 0 bases, with 8 bases between. In DNA, the CDR3 is TGTGCCTGGAGGGGAGTAATGAACACTGAAGCTTTCTTT. This encodes CAWRGVMNTEAFF.